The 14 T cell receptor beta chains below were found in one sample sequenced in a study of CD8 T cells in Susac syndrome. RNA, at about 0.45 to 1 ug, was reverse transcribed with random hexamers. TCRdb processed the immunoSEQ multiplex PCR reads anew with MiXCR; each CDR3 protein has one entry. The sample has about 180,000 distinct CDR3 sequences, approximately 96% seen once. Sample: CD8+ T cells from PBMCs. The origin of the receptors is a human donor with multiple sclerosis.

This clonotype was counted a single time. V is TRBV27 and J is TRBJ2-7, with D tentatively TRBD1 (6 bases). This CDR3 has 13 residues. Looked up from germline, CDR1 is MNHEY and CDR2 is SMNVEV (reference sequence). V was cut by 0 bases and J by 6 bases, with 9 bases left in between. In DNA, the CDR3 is TGTGCCAGCAGTTTATCGAGGGGGAGCGAGCAGTACTTC. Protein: CASSLSRGSEQYF.

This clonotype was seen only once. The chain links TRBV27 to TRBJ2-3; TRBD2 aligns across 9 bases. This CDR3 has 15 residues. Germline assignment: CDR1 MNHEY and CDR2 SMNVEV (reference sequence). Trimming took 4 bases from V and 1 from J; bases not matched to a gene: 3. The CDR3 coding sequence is TGTGCCAGCAGTTATGGCGGGAGGGGCACAGATACGCAGTATTTT. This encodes CASSYGGRGTDTQYF.

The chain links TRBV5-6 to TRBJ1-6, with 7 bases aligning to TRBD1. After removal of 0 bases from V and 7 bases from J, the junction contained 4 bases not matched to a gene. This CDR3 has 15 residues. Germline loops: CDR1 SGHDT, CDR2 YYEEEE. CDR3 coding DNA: TGTGCCAGCAGCTTGGCCACAGGGGACAATTCACCCCTCCACTTT. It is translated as CASSLATGDNSPLHF.

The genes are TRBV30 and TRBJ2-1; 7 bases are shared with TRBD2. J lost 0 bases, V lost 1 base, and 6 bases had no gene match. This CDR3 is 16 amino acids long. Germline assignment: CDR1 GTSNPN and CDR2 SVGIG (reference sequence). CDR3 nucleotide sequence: TGTGCCTGGAGTGAATTCGGGGGGAGCTCCTACAATGAGCAGTTCTTC. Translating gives CAWSEFGGSSYNEQFF.

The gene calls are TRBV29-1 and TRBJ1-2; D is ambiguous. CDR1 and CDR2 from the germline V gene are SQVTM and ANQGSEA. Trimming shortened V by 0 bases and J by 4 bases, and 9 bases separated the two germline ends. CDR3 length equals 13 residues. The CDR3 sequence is CSVEDGESYGYTF. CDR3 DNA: TGCAGCGTTGAAGACGGGGAGAGCTATGGCTACACCTTC.

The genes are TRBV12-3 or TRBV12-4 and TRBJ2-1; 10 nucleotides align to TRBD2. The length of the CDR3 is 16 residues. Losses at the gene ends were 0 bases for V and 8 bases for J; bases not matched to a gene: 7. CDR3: CASSLAALAGWDEQFF. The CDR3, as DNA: TGTGCCAGCAGTTTAGCAGCACTAGCGGGATGGGATGAGCAGTTCTTC.

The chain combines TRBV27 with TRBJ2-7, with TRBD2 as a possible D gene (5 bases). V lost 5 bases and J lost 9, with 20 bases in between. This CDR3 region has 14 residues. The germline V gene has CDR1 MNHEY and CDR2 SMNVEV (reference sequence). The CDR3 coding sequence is TGTGCCAGCAGTAGAACCGGGGAAAGAGTCGGGCAGTACTTC. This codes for CASSRTGERVGQYF.

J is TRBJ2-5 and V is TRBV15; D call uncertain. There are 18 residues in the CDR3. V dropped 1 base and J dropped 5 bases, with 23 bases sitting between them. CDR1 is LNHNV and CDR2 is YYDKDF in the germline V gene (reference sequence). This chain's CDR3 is CATSRVPTKGPLMETQYF. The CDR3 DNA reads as TGTGCCACCAGCAGAGTGCCTACGAAGGGCCCATTAATGGAGACCCAGTACTTC. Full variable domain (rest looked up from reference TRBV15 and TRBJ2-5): DAMVIQNPRYQVTQFGKPVTLSCSQTLNHNVMYWYQQKSSQAPKLLFHYYDKDFNNEADTPDNFQSRRPNTSFCFLDIRSPGLGDTAMYLCATSRVPTKGPLMETQYFGPGTRLLVL.

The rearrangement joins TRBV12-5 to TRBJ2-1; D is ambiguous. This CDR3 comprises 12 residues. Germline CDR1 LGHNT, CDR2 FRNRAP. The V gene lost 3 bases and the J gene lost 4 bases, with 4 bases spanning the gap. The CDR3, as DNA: TGTGCTAGTGGTTTACTTTACAATGAGCAGTTCTTC. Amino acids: CASGLLYNEQFF. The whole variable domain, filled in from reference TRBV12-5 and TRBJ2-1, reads DARVTQTPRHKVTEMGQEVTMRCQPILGHNTVFWYRQTMMQGLELLAYFRNRAPLDDSGMPKDRFSAEMPDATLATLKIQPSEPRDSAVYFCASGLLYNEQFFGPGTRLTVL.

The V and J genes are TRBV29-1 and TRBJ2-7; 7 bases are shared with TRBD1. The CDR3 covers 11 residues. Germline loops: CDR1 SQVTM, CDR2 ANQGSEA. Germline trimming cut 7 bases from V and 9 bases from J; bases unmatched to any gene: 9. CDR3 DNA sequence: TGCAGCGCCCGGGACAGCCTAGGGCAGTACTTC. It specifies CSARDSLGQYF.

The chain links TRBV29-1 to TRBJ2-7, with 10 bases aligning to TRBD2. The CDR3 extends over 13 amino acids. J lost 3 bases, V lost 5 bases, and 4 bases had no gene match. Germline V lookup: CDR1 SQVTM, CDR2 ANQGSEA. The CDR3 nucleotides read TGCAGCGTTATAGCGGGAGGCTTCTACGAGCAGTACTTC. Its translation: CSVIAGGFYEQYF.

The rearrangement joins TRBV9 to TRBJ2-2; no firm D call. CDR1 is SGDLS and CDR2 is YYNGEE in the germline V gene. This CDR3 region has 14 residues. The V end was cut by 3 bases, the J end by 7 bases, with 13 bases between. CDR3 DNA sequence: TGTGCCAGCAGCGCACTTGGTGAGGACGGGGAGCTGTTTTTT. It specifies CASSALGEDGELFF.

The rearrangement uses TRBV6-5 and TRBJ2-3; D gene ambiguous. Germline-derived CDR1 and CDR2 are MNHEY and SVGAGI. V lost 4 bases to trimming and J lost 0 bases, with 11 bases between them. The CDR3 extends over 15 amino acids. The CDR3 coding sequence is TGTGCCAGCAGTTTCGGCGCCGCTAGCACAGATACGCAGTATTTT. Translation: CASSFGAASTDTQYF.

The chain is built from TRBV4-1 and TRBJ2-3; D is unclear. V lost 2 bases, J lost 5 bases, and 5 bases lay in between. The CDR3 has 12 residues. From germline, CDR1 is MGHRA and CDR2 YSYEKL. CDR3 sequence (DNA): TGCGCCAGCAGCCAAAGTGTAGATACGCAGTATTTT. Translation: CASSQSVDTQYF.